This T cell receptor beta chain was captured by sequencing in a study of T cells after yellow fever vaccination. The sample holds a few counts of this clonotype. Germline values: CDR1 SGHAT, CDR2 FQNNGV. This CDR3 has 17 amino acids. V was trimmed by 4 bases and J by 4 bases, leaving 22 bases between them. Template switching by 5'RACE produced TCR cDNA, adding a universal primer site and UMIs. One entry per CDR3 protein results from TCRdb running MiXCR on the 5' RACE reads. The sample has over 65,000 distinct CDR3 sequences, 13% seen once. Study results and caveats: Highly abundant clonotypes carried over from the bulk population could end up in FACS-sorted repertoires as contaminants. The secondary response was weaker but peaked faster, day 5 versus 15.

This TCR was recovered from a man in his late teens or twenties who received the YFV17D yellow fever vaccine. The specimen was CD8+ T cells not binding an NS4B(214-222) dextramer, sorted from PBMCs, collected approximately 22 days after the first yellow fever vaccination. The chain couples TRBV11-2 to TRBJ1-2, with D tentatively TRBD1 (5 bases). CDR3 in amino acids: CASSSLMGERPSYGYTF. For the CDR3, the DNA is TGTGCCAGCAGCTCGCTGATGGGGGAGCGCCCTAGCTATGGCTACACCTTC.